The rows below give T cell receptor beta chains drawn from one sample of a study of blood T cells in healthy people across ages. TCRdb reprocessed the 5' RACE reads with MiXCR, giving one entry per CDR3 protein. The top ten clones hold roughly 24% of a sample with hundreds of thousands of distinct CDR3 sequences, roughly 56% of them seen once. Specimen: blood. All receptors come from a man between 35 and 55 years old in good health. CDR3s include the opening cysteine and the closing phenylalanine or tryptophan. D genes are given only for firm matches. Clone size is stated in some rows and not others, as once, few, many or a class when expanded.

TRBJ2-4 TRBV7-2 NA NA TGTGCCAGCAGCTTAGAGGGACGAGCTCAGTACTTC CASSLEGRAQYF
TRBJ2-4 TRBV28 NA many TGTGCCAGCAGCACCGGGAGGGGGCCCAGGGGCATTCAGTACTTC CASSTGRGPRGIQYF
TRBJ2-1 TRBV5-1 NA NA TGCGCCAGCGCCCCCAGATATAACAATGAGCAGTTCTTC CASAPRYNNEQFF
TRBJ2-3 TRBV7-6 NA NA TGTGCCAGCAGCTTTCTGTTGGATACGCAGTATTTT CASSFLLDTQYF
TRBJ2-6 TRBV5-1 TRBD1 NA TGCGCCAGCAGCTCGGGACAGGTGATCTCTGGGGCCAACGTCCTGACTTTC CASSSGQVISGANVLTF
TRBJ1-2 TRBV29-1 TRBD1 NA TGCAGCTCAGGGACAGGGGACTATGGCTACACCTTC CSSGTGDYGYTF
TRBJ2-7 TRBV15 NA NA TGTGCCACCAGCGTAAGTTGGAACTACGAGCAGTACTTC CATSVSWNYEQYF
TRBJ2-7 TRBV15 NA NA TGTGCCACCAGCAGTTATTCGGGGGCCGCCTACGAGCAGTACTTC CATSSYSGAAYEQYF
TRBJ2-5 TRBV29-1 NA few TGCAGCGTTGAATTCGTGGTTCTGACAGGAGAAGAGACCCAGTACTTC CSVEFVVLTGEETQYF
TRBJ1-5 TRBV7-8 NA few TGTGCCAGCAGCCCCTTGGGGCAGGGCGGTTGGGGCAATCAGCCCCAGCATTTT CASSPLGQGGWGNQPQHF